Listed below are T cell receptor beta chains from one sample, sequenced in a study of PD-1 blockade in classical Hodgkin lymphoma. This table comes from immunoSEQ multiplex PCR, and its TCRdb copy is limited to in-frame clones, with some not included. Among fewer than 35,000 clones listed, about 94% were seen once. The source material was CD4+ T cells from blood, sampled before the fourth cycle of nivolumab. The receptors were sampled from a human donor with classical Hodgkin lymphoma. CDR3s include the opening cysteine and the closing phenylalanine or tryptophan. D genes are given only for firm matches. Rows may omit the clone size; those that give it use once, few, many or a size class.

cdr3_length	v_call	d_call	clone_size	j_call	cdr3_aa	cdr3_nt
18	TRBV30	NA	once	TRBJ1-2	CAWILGGGSGTYDYGYTF	TGTGCCTGGATACTCGGGGGGGGATCCGGGACATATGACTATGGCTACACCTTC
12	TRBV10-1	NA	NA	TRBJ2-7	CASSEVFGQPHF	TGCGCCAGCAGTGAAGTTTTCGGACAGCCTCACTTC
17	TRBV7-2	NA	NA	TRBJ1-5	CASSPSRGFYSNQPQHF	TGTGCCAGCAGCCCCTCGCGTGGGTTTTATAGCAATCAGCCCCAGCATTTT
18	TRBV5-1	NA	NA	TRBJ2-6	CASSLFFGVDGGANVLTF	TGCGCCAGCAGCTTGTTTTTTGGTGTTGACGGTGGGGCCAACGTCCTGACTTTC
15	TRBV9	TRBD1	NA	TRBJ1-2	CASSGLFGTGYGYTF	TGTGCCAGCAGCGGCTTATTCGGGACAGGGTATGGCTACACCTTC
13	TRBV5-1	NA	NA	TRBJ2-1	CASSSTLYNEQFF	TGCGCCAGCAGCTCGACCCTCTACAATGAGCAGTTCTTC
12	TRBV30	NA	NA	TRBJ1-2	CAWTKDHYGYTF	TGTGCCTGGACTAAGGACCACTATGGCTACACCTTC
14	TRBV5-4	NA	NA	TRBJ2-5	CASSPQEAQETQYF	TGTGCCAGCAGCCCCCAAGAGGCCCAAGAGACCCAGTACTTC
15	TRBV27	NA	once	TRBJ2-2	CASSRLVLNTGELFF	TGTGCCAGCAGTCGACTAGTTTTGAACACCGGGGAGCTGTTTTTT
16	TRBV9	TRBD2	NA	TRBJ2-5	CASSVGAGGGDETQYF	TGTGCCAGCAGCGTAGGAGCGGGAGGAGGGGATGAGACCCAGTACTTC
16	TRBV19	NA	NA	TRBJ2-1	CASSGAGTRSYNEQFF	TGTGCCAGTAGTGGGGCAGGGACCAGGTCCTACAATGAGCAGTTCTTC
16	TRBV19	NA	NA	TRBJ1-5	CASSIGTTRPNQPQHF	TGTGCCAGTAGTATTGGGACGACACGGCCTAATCAGCCCCAGCATTTT
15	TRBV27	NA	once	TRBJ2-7	CASSPQGRGTYEQYF	TGTGCCAGCAGTCCACAGGGTCGGGGAACCTACGAGCAGTACTTC
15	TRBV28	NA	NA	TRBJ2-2	CASSLGTLHTGELFF	TGTGCCAGCAGTTTAGGAACCCTTCACACCGGGGAGCTGTTTTTT
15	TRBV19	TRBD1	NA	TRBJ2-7	CASSIGGQAIYEQYF	TGTGCCAGTAGTATAGGTGGACAGGCCATCTACGAGCAGTACTTC
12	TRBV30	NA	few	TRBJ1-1	CAWSAPGGKAFF	TGTGCCTGGAGTGCCCCTGGGGGAAAGGCTTTCTTT
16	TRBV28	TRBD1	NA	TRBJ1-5	CASSLSRDRGGQPQHF	TGTGCCAGCAGTTTATCCCGGGACAGGGGGGGTCAGCCCCAGCATTTT
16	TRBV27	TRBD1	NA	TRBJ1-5	CASRPTGNLFNQPQHF	TGTGCCAGCCGCCCGACAGGGAATCTTTTCAATCAGCCCCAGCATTTT
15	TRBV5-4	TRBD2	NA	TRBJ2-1	CASSSRTRAYNEQFF	TGTGCCAGCAGCTCGAGGACTAGGGCCTACAATGAGCAGTTCTTC
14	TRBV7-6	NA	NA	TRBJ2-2	CASSLVEGTGELFF	TGTGCCAGCAGCTTAGTTGAGGGTACCGGGGAGCTGTTTTTT
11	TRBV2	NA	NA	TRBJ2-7	CASRENYEQYF	TGTGCCAGCCGGGAAAACTACGAGCAGTACTTC
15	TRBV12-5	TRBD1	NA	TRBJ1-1	CASGLGQGRNTEAFF	TGTGCTAGTGGTTTAGGACAGGGGCGAAACACTGAAGCTTTCTTT
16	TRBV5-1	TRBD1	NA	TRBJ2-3	CASSLLGGQGTYTQYF	TGCGCCAGCAGCTTGTTGGGCGGACAGGGGACCTATACGCAGTATTTT
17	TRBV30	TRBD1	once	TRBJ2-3	CAWSVYRGQPEADTQYF	TGTGCCTGGAGCGTCTACCGGGGACAGCCGGAGGCAGATACGCAGTATTTT
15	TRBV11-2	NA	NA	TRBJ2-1	CASSPGQYSHNEQFF	TGTGCCAGCAGCCCTGGACAATACTCCCACAATGAGCAGTTCTTC
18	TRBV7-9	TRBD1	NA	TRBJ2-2	CASSPRTGGRLNTGELFF	TGTGCCAGCAGCCCGAGGACAGGGGGACGACTAAACACCGGGGAGCTGTTTTTT